This is a list of T cell receptor beta chains from one sample in a study of blood T cell repertoires in COVID-19. Clones were sequenced by immunoSEQ multiplex PCR, and TCRdb holds only the in-frame ones, with some missing. The sample shows 250,000 to 350,000 clones, about 82% of them seen only once. The sample consisted of peripheral blood. The receptors shown here come from a woman between 50 and 59 years old with active or convalescent COVID-19. The CDR3 runs from the conserved cysteine through the conserved F or W. Each record gives: clone size, V gene, D gene, J gene, CDR3 DNA, CDR3 protein. A D gene is named only where the DNA matches it firmly. Size is stated for part of the rows, as once, few or many counts, or as a class when the clone is expanded.

clone size: NA; V gene: TRBV19; D gene: TRBD1; J gene: TRBJ2-7; CDR3 DNA: TGTGCCGTACGGACAGGGTGGGGCGAGCAGTACTTC; CDR3 protein: CAVRTGWGEQYF
clone size: once; V gene: TRBV30; D gene: NA; J gene: TRBJ1-1; CDR3 DNA: TGTGCCTGGTGGGAGGGGGGAAACATGAACACTGAAGCTTTCTTT; CDR3 protein: CAWWEGGNMNTEAFF
clone size: NA; V gene: TRBV6-5; D gene: NA; J gene: TRBJ2-1; CDR3 DNA: TGTGCCAGCAGTTACTTTGGAGGGAATGAGCAGTTCTTC; CDR3 protein: CASSYFGGNEQFF
clone size: NA; V gene: TRBV5-4; D gene: NA; J gene: TRBJ2-3; CDR3 DNA: TGTGCCAGCAGCGCAGACAGCTACCGTACAGATACGCAGTATTTT; CDR3 protein: CASSADSYRTDTQYF
clone size: NA; V gene: TRBV7-8; D gene: NA; J gene: TRBJ1-2; CDR3 DNA: TGTGCCAGCAGCTTAGCTAGCCAGGGAGGGAGGAATGGCTACACCTTC; CDR3 protein: CASSLASQGGRNGYTF
clone size: few; V gene: TRBV19; D gene: TRBD1; J gene: TRBJ2-7; CDR3 DNA: TGTGCCAGTAGTCTCCGACAGGGACCGTCCTACGAGCAGTACTTC; CDR3 protein: CASSLRQGPSYEQYF
clone size: once; V gene: TRBV6-5; D gene: TRBD2; J gene: TRBJ2-1; CDR3 DNA: TGTGCCAGCAATACACTAGCGGGAGGGAACAATGAGCAGTTCTTC; CDR3 protein: CASNTLAGGNNEQFF
clone size: NA; V gene: TRBV4-1; D gene: TRBD2; J gene: TRBJ2-1; CDR3 DNA: TGCGCCAGCAGCCAAGATCCGGGGACTAGCTCCTACAATGAGCAGTTCTTC; CDR3 protein: CASSQDPGTSSYNEQFF
clone size: NA; V gene: TRBV9; D gene: TRBD1; J gene: TRBJ1-3; CDR3 DNA: TGTGCCAGCAGTGAGACAGGGGTTGATCCTGGAAACACCATATATTTT; CDR3 protein: CASSETGVDPGNTIYF
clone size: NA; V gene: TRBV28; D gene: NA; J gene: TRBJ2-5; CDR3 DNA: TGTGCCAGCAGTCTCTCTAGTAGGGAGACCCAGTACTTC; CDR3 protein: CASSLSSRETQYF
clone size: NA; V gene: TRBV4-2; D gene: NA; J gene: TRBJ2-2; CDR3 DNA: TGTGCCAGCAGCCACCGCCAGGACGGGGAGCTGTTTTTT; CDR3 protein: CASSHRQDGELFF
clone size: NA; V gene: TRBV5-1; D gene: TRBD1; J gene: TRBJ2-7; CDR3 DNA: TGCGCCAGCAGCATCGGGACAGGTGGCTACGAGCAGTACTTC; CDR3 protein: CASSIGTGGYEQYF
clone size: NA; V gene: TRBV29-1; D gene: NA; J gene: TRBJ1-4; CDR3 DNA: TGCAGCGTCGTACAGGGAGCAGGGGAAAAACTGTTTTTT; CDR3 protein: CSVVQGAGEKLFF
clone size: NA; V gene: TRBV27; D gene: TRBD2; J gene: TRBJ2-2; CDR3 DNA: TGTGCCAGCAGTTTCGGGCGGGAGGCGAACACCGGGGAGCTGTTTTTT; CDR3 protein: CASSFGREANTGELFF
clone size: NA; V gene: TRBV6-5; D gene: TRBD2; J gene: TRBJ2-2; CDR3 DNA: TGTGCCAGCAGTCAATGGGGGGGACTCGCCGGGGAGCTGTTTTTT; CDR3 protein: CASSQWGGLAGELFF
clone size: NA; V gene: TRBV19; D gene: TRBD1; J gene: TRBJ1-2; CDR3 DNA: TGTGCCAGTAGCCGCAAACGTCTCGACAGGGGGTATGGCTACACCTTC; CDR3 protein: CASSRKRLDRGYGYTF
clone size: NA; V gene: TRBV5-8; D gene: NA; J gene: TRBJ2-1; CDR3 DNA: TGTGCCAGCAGCTTGGACGGAGTAGGCGAGCAGTTCTTC; CDR3 protein: CASSLDGVGEQFF
clone size: many; V gene: TRBV7-3; D gene: TRBD1; J gene: TRBJ1-2; CDR3 DNA: TGTGCCAGCAGCCCCGACAGGGTTCGCTACACCTTC; CDR3 protein: CASSPDRVRYTF
clone size: NA; V gene: TRBV29-1; D gene: NA; J gene: TRBJ2-2; CDR3 DNA: TGCAGCGTGCGACGGGCCGGGGAGCTGTTTTTT; CDR3 protein: CSVRRAGELFF
clone size: NA; V gene: TRBV3-1/TRBV3-2; D gene: NA; J gene: TRBJ2-7; CDR3 DNA: TGTGCCAGCAGCCCAGGCGGGGCTCCTGGGGAGCAGTACTTC; CDR3 protein: CASSPGGAPGEQYF
clone size: NA; V gene: TRBV28; D gene: NA; J gene: TRBJ2-7; CDR3 DNA: TGTGCCAGCAGACGCCGTGAGGGCTACGAGCAGTACTTC; CDR3 protein: CASRRREGYEQYF
clone size: NA; V gene: TRBV2; D gene: TRBD1; J gene: TRBJ1-6; CDR3 DNA: TGTGCCAGCAGCCCAGGACAGGCAGTGGGGTATAATTCACCCCTCCACTTT; CDR3 protein: CASSPGQAVGYNSPLHF
clone size: NA; V gene: TRBV5-4; D gene: TRBD1; J gene: TRBJ1-1; CDR3 DNA: TGTGCCAGCAGCTCACAGGGGTCGGCTTTCTTT; CDR3 protein: CASSSQGSAFF
clone size: NA; V gene: TRBV5-5; D gene: NA; J gene: TRBJ2-3; CDR3 DNA: TGTGCCAGCAGCTTCGGGGATACGCAGTATTTT; CDR3 protein: CASSFGDTQYF